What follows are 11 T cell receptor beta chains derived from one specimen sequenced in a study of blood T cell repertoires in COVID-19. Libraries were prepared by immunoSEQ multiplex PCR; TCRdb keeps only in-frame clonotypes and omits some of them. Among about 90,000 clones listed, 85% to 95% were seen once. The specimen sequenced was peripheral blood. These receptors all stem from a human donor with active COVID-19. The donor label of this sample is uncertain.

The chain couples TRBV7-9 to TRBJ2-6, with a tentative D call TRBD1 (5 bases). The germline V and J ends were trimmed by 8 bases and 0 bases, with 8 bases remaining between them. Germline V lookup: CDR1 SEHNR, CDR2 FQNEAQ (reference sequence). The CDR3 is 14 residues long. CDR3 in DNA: TGTGCCAGCCATGACAGCTCTGGGGCCAACGTCCTGACTTTC. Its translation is CASHDSSGANVLTF.

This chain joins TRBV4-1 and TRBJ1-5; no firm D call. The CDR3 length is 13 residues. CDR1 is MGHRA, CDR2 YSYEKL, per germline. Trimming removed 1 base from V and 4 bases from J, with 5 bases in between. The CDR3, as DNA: TGCGCCAGCAGCCAAGGTCAGAATCAGCCCCAGCATTTT. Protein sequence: CASSQGQNQPQHF.

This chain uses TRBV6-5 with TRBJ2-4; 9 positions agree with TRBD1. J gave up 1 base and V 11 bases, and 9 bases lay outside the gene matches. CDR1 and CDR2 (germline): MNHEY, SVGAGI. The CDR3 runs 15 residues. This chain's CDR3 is CASMKQGAAKNIQYF. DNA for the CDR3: TGTGCCTCCATGAAACAGGGGGCGGCCAAAAACATTCAGTACTTC.

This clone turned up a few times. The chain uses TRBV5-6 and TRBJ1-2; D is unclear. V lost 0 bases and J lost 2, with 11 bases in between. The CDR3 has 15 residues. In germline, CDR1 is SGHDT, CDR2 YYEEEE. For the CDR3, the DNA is TGTGCCAGCAGCTTGGCCACAGTCCGGAACTATGGCTACACCTTC. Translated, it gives CASSLATVRNYGYTF.

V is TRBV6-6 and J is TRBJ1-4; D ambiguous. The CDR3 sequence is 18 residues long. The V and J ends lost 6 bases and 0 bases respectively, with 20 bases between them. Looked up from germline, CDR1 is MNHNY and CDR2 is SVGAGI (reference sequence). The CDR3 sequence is CASSRRLLAGATNEKLFF. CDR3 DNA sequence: TGTGCCAGCAGCCGACGGCTACTTGCAGGCGCAACTAATGAAAAACTGTTTTTT.

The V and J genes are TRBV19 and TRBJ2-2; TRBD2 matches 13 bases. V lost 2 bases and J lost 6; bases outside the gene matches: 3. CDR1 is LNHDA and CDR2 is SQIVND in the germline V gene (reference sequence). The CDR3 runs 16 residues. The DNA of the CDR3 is TGTGCCAGTAGTATATGGACTAGCGGGGGATCCGGGGAGCTGTTTTTT. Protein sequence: CASSIWTSGGSGELFF.

The CDR3 DNA reads as TGTGCCACCAGTGATCGGAACACCGGGGAGCTGTTTTTT. The encoded protein is CATSDRNTGELFF. The rearrangement joins TRBV24-1 to TRBJ2-2; D uncertain. Germline V gene lookup returns CDR1 KGHDR and CDR2 SFDVKD. The ends were cut back, 3 bases at V and 1 base at J, with 2 bases in the middle. The CDR3 spans 13 residues.

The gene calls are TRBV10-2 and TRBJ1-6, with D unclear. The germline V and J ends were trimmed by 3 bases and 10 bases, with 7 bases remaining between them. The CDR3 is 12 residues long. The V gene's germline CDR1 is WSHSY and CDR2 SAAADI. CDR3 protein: CASSDILSPLHF. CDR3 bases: TGCGCCAGCAGTGACATACTCTCACCCCTCCACTTT.

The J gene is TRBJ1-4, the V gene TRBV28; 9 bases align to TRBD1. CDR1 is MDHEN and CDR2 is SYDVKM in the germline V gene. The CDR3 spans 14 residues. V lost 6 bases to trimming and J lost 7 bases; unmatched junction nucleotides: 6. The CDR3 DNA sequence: TGTGCCAGCAGCACAGGGGGCTTGGGTGAAAAACTGTTTTTT. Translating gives CASSTGGLGEKLFF.

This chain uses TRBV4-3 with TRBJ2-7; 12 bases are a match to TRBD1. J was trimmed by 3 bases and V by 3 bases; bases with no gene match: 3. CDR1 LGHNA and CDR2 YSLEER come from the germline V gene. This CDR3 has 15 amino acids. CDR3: CASSQGQGALYEQYF. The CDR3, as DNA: TGCGCCAGCAGCCAGGGACAGGGGGCTCTCTACGAGCAGTACTTC.

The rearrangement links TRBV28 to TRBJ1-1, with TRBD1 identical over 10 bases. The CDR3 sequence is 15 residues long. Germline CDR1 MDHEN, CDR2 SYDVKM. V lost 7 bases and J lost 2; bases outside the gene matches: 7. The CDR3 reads CASTGQGYRNTEAFF. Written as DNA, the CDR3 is TGTGCCAGCACGGGACAGGGGTATAGAAACACTGAAGCTTTCTTT.